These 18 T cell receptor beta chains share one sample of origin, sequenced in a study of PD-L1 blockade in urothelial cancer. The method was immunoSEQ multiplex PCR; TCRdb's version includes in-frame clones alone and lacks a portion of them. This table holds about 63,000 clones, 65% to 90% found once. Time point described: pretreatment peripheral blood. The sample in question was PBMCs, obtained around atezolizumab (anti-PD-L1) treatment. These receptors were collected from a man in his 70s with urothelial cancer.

CDR3 sequence: CASSSGPVRGGYEQYF. DNA for the CDR3: TGTGCCAGCAGTTCCGGACCCGTACGAGGGGGCTACGAGCAGTACTTC. The chain combines TRBV6-5 with TRBJ2-7, with TRBD1 as a possible D gene (6 bases). Trimming left V 4 bases short and J 3 bases short, with 19 bases between. Germline-derived CDR1 and CDR2 are MNHEY and SVGAGI. The CDR3 length is 16 residues.

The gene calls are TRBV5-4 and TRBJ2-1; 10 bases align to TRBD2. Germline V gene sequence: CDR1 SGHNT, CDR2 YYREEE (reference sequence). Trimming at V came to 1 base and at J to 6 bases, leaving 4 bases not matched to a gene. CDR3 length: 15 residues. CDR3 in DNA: TGTGCCAGCAGCTTGTTGGGACTAGCGCCCAATGAGCAGTTCTTC. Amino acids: CASSLLGLAPNEQFF.

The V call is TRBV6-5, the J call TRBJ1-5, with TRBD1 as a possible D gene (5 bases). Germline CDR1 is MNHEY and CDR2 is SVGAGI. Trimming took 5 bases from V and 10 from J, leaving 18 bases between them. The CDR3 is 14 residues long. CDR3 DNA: TGTGCCAGCAGTAAGACAGCGACCGATCTACCCCAGCATTTT. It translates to CASSKTATDLPQHF.

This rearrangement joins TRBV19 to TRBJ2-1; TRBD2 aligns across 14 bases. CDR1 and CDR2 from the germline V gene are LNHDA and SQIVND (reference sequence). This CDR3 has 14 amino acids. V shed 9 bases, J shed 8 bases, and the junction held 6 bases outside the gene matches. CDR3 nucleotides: TGTGCCAGCTCCGAGGGACTAGCGGGAGATGAGCAGTTCTTC. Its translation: CASSEGLAGDEQFF.

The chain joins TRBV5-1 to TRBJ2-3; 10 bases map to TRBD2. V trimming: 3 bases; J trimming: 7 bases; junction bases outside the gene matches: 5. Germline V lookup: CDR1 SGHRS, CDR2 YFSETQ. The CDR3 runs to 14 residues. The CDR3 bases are TGCGCCAGCAGCTCTAGCGGGAGTAGGCATACGCAGTATTTT. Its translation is CASSSSGSRHTQYF. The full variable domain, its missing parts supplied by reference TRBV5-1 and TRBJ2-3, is KAGVTQTPRYLIKTRGQQVTLSCSPISGHRSVSWYQQTPGQGLQFLFEYFSETQRNKGNFPGRFSGRQFSNSRSEMNVSTLELGDSALYLCASSSSGSRHTQYFGPGTRLTVL.

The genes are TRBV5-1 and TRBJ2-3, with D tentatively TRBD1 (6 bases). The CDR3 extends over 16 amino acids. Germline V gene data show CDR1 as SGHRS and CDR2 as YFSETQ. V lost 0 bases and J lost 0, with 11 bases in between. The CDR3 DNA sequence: TGCGCCAGCAGCTTGGACGGACAGACTAGCACAGATACGCAGTATTTT. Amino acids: CASSLDGQTSTDTQYF.

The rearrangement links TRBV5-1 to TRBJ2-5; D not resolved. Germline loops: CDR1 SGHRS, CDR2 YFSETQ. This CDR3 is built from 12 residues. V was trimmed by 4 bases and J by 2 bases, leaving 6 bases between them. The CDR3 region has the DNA TGCGCCAGCAGCCCTAATCAAGAGACCCAGTACTTC. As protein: CASSPNQETQYF.

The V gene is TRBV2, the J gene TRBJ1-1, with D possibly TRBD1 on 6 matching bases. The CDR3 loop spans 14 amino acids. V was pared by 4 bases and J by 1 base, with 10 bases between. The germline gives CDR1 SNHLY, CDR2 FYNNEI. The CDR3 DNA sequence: TGTGCCAGCAGTGTCCAGGGGACGAACACTGAAGCTTTCTTT. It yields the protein CASSVQGTNTEAFF.

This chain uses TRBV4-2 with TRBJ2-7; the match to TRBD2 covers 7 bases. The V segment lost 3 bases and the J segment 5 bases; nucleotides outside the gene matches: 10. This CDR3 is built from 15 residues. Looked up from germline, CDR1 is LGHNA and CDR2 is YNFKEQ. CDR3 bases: TGTGCCAGCAGCCAGATGGGAGGGCAGCGGAACGAGCAGTACTTC. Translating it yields CASSQMGGQRNEQYF.

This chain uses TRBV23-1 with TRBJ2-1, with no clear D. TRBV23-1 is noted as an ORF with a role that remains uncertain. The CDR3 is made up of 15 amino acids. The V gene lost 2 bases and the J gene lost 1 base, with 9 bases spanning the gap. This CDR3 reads CASSQTRISYNEQFF. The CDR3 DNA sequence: TGCGCCAGCAGTCAAACCAGGATATCCTACAATGAGCAGTTCTTC.

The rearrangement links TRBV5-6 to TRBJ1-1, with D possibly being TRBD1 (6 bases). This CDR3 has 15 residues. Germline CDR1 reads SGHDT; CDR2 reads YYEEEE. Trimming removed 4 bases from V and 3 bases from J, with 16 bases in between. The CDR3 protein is CASSRIQGIDTEAFF. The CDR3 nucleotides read TGTGCCAGCAGCAGAATACAGGGTATCGACACTGAAGCTTTCTTT.

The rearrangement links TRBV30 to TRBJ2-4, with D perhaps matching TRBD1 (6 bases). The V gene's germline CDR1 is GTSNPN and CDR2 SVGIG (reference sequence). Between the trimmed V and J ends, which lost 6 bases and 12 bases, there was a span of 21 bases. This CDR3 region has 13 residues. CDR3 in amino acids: CACGIKERTAQYF. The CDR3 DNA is TGTGCCTGTGGCATAAAAGAGAGGACAGCTCAGTACTTC. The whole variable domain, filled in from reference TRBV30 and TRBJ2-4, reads SQTIHQWPATLVQPVGSPLSLECTVEGTSNPNLYWYRQAAGRGLQLLFYSVGIGQISSEVPQNLSASRPQDRQFILSSKKLLLSDSGFYLCACGIKERTAQYFGAGTRLSVL.

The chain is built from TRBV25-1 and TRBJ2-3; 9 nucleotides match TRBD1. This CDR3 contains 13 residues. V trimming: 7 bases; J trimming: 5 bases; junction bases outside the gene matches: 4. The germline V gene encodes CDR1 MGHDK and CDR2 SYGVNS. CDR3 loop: CASNDRGEDTQYF. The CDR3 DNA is TGTGCCAGCAATGACAGGGGGGAAGATACGCAGTATTTT.

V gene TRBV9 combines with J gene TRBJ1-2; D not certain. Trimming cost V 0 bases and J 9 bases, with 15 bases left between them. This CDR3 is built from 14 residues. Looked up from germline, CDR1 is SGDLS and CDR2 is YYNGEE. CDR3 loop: CASSVAQAGSRYTF. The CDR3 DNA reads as TGTGCCAGCAGCGTAGCTCAGGCAGGCAGCCGCTACACCTTC.

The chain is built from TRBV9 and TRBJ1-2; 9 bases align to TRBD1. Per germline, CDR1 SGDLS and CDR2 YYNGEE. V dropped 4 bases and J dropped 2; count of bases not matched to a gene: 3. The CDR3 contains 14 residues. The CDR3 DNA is TGTGCCAGCAGCCCGACAGGGGGAAACTATGGCTACACCTTC. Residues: CASSPTGGNYGYTF.

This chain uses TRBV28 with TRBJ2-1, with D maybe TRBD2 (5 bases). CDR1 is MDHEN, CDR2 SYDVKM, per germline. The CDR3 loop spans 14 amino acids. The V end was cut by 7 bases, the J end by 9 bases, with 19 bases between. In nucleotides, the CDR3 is TGTGCCAGCACCCTCGGGGAGTACGGCTTTGAGCAGTTCTTC. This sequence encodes CASTLGEYGFEQFF.

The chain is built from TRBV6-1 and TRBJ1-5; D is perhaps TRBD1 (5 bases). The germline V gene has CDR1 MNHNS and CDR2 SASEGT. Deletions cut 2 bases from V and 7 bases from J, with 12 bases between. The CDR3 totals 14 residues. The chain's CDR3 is CASSEQTVEQPQHF. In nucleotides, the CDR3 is TGTGCCAGCAGTGAACAGACAGTGGAGCAGCCCCAGCATTTT.

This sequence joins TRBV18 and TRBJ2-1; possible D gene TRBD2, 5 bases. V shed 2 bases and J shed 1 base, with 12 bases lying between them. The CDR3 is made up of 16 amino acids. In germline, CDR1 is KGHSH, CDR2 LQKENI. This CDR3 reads CASSPTSGTSYNEQFF. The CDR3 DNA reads TGTGCCAGCTCACCAACAAGCGGAACTTCCTACAATGAGCAGTTCTTC. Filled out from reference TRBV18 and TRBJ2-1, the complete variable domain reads NAGVMQNPRHLVRRRGQEARLRCSPMKGHSHVYWYRQLPEEGLKFMVYLQKENIIDESGMPKERFSAEFPKEGPSILRIQQVVRGDSAAYFCASSPTSGTSYNEQFFGPGTRLTVL.